The TCR beta chain under discussion was sequenced for a study of shared clonotypes between healthy human individuals. At a deep level, the assay was run. In the authors' methods: Junction-only sequences without quality scores were provided by ImmunoSEQ, so filtering was different. Sequencing used immunoSEQ multiplex PCR; TCRdb keeps in-frame clones, though not all of them. V, J and clone size are those of that table, while D and trimming were read from the DNA. The table shows more than 1.2 million clones, with about 98.5% occurring only once. The count of this clone is one. Germline V CDR1 and CDR2: SGHVS, FQNEAQ. V shed 5 bases and J shed 2 bases, with 7 bases lying between them. This CDR3 is 12 amino acids long.

The chain has TRBV7-8 and TRBJ2-7, with D unresolved. The source is a man younger than 40 in good health. Sequences were obtained from naive CD4+ T cells sorted from blood. Indicated subset: CD45RA+ positively selected. In DNA form, the CDR3 reads TGTGCCAGCAGCCCCCCGACCTACGAGCAGTACTTC. Translating it yields CASSPPTYEQYF.